A selection of T cell receptor beta chains follows, all from one sample in a study of blood T cell repertoires in COVID-19. Only in-frame clones appear in the TCRdb table, and some are missing; sequencing was by immunoSEQ multiplex PCR. The sample includes over 350,000 clones, more than 85% seen only once; the top ten take 0.8% to 0.9%. What was sequenced was PBMCs or T cells enriched from blood (not recorded which). These receptors were obtained from a middle-aged woman who had been exposed to COVID-19. CDR3s include the opening cysteine and the closing phenylalanine or tryptophan. The order of the fields is J gene, D gene, clone size, V gene, CDR3 DNA, CDR3 protein. The D gene is left open where the match is weak. Clone size is shown for a subset of rows, as once, few, many or a class of expanded clone.

>TRBJ1-4|TRBD1|-|TRBV2
TGTGCCAGCAGTGTGCGGGCAGGGGGTACAACTAATGAAAAACTGTTTTTT
CASSVRAGGTTNEKLFF
>TRBJ1-4|TRBD1|-|TRBV30
TGTGCCTGGAGACGGACAGGGGGCAGTGAAAAACTGTTTTTT
CAWRRTGGSEKLFF
>TRBJ2-7|TRBD1|-|TRBV6-1
TGTGCCAGCAGTGAAGGGGTCGGGACAGGGTACGAGCAGTACTTC
CASSEGVGTGYEQYF
>TRBJ1-4|-|once|TRBV10-3
TGTGCCATCGGACGGGACACCAATGAAAAACTGTTTTTT
CAIGRDTNEKLFF
>TRBJ2-3|TRBD2|-|TRBV9
TGTGCCAGCAGCGTACCGACTAGCGGGGGCCATCTCACAGATACGCAGTATTTT
CASSVPTSGGHLTDTQYF
>TRBJ1-6|TRBD1|once|TRBV24-1
TGTGCCACCAGTGATTTGCAGGGGGCGTCAGGAGACTCACCCCTCCACTTT
CATSDLQGASGDSPLHF
>TRBJ2-2|TRBD1|-|TRBV30
TGTGCGTCGACAGGGGAACCCGGGGAGCTGTTTTTT
CASTGEPGELFF
>TRBJ2-7|-|-|TRBV5-1
TGCGCCCGCAGCTTGGGATGGGGCGGGGGCGGGCGCGACGAGCAGTACTTC
CARSLGWGGGGRDEQYF
>TRBJ1-3|-|-|TRBV4-1
TGCGCCAGCAGCCAGTTTACGGGACATCGTGATCTCCCCTCTGGAAACACCATATATTTT
CASSQFTGHRDLPSGNTIYF
>TRBJ1-2|-|once|TRBV7-9
TGTGCCAGCAGCTTACACGGAGGGGTTGGCTACACCTTC
CASSLHGGVGYTF
>TRBJ1-2|-|-|TRBV18
TGTGCCAGCTCACTCAAGTTAGCCGGCTACACCTTC
CASSLKLAGYTF
>TRBJ1-5|-|-|TRBV2
TGTGCCAGCAGTGCACAGGGAAACAATCAGCCCCAGCATTTT
CASSAQGNNQPQHF
>TRBJ1-2|TRBD1|-|TRBV5-1
TGCGCCAGCAGCACGGGACAGGGGCGAGTCTACACCTTC
CASSTGQGRVYTF
>TRBJ1-6|-|-|TRBV27
TGTGCCAGCAGCAAAGACAGATTGAGCTCCTATAATTCACCCCTCCACTTT
CASSKDRLSSYNSPLHF
>TRBJ1-4|-|-|TRBV2
TGTGCCAGCCAAAGAGAGACAGGCGCTAATGAAAAACTGTTTTTT
CASQRETGANEKLFF
>TRBJ1-1|-|-|TRBV28
TGTGCCAGCAGTTTACCGACACTGAACACTGAAGCTTTCTTT
CASSLPTLNTEAFF
>TRBJ1-1|-|-|TRBV19
TGTGCCAGTACCCCATACATCATGAACACTGAAGCTTTCTTT
CASTPYIMNTEAFF
>TRBJ2-1|TRBD2|-|TRBV29-1
TGCAGCGTTTCGTCACTAGCGGGGGTTTACAATGAGCAGTTCTTC
CSVSSLAGVYNEQFF
>TRBJ1-3|-|-|TRBV19
TGTGCCAGTAGTATTCAGGGAACGGGAAACACCATATATTTT
CASSIQGTGNTIYF
>TRBJ1-2|TRBD1|-|TRBV5-1
TGCGCCAGCAGGGTGACAGGGTCTAACTATGGCTACACCTTC
CASRVTGSNYGYTF
>TRBJ2-5|TRBD2|once|TRBV7-9
TGTGCCAGCAGCTTGGGTGACTTTGGACTAGCGGGGGGGATGGAGACCCAGTACTTC
CASSLGDFGLAGGMETQYF
>TRBJ1-3|-|-|TRBV25-1
TGTGCCAGCATATTATACCCTAGGGGAAATGGAAACACCATATATTTT
CASILYPRGNGNTIYF
>TRBJ2-5|TRBD1|-|TRBV4-2
TGTGCCAGCAGCCAAACCGGGACAGGGATCGAGACCCAGTACTTC
CASSQTGTGIETQYF
>TRBJ1-2|-|-|TRBV7-9
TGTGCCAGCAGCTTAAAGGAGGGACTCTATGGCTACACCTTC
CASSLKEGLYGYTF
>TRBJ1-4|TRBD1|-|TRBV5-1
TGCGCCAGCAGCATCCGACAGGGAGGCGGGGAAAAACTGTTTTTT
CASSIRQGGGEKLFF
>TRBJ2-2|-|-|TRBV2
TGTGCCAGCAGTTCGGACACGAACACCGGGGAGCTGTTTTTT
CASSSDTNTGELFF
>TRBJ1-1|-|-|TRBV4-1
TGCGCCAGCAGCCAAGAGCCAGGCACGAACACTGAAGCTTTCTTT
CASSQEPGTNTEAFF
>TRBJ1-1|-|-|TRBV20-1
TGCAGTGCTAGTCGAGGGACTGAAGCTTTCTTT
CSASRGTEAFF
>TRBJ2-7|TRBD1|-|TRBV7-9
TGTGCCAGCAGCTCCTTTCCCCAGGGGGCCTCCTACGAGCAGTACTTC
CASSSFPQGASYEQYF
>TRBJ1-3|-|-|TRBV5-4
TGTGCCAGCAGCTTGAGCCTTTCTCGATACTCTGGAAACACCATATATTTT
CASSLSLSRYSGNTIYF
>TRBJ1-1|TRBD1|-|TRBV2
TGTGCCAGCAGTGGACAGGGACTCTCGAACACTGAAGCTTTCTTT
CASSGQGLSNTEAFF
>TRBJ1-4|-|-|TRBV19
TGTGCCAGTAGGATCGACAGAAGTAATGAAAAACTGTTTTTT
CASRIDRSNEKLFF
>TRBJ1-2|-|-|TRBV19
TGTGCCAGTAGTATGATGGAGGTGGACCGATACTATGGCTACACCTTC
CASSMMEVDRYYGYTF
>TRBJ2-3|TRBD2|-|TRBV9
TGTGCCAGCAGCCCCTCGGGACTACCCACAGATACGCAGTATTTT
CASSPSGLPTDTQYF
>TRBJ1-2|-|-|TRBV7-9
TGTGCCAGCAGCTTATATTCCGAGAACTATGGCTACACCTTC
CASSLYSENYGYTF
>TRBJ1-5|-|-|TRBV5-8
TGTGCCAGCAGCTCGACAGCAAATAGCAATCAGCCCCAGCATTTT
CASSSTANSNQPQHF
>TRBJ1-2|-|-|TRBV12-5
TGTGCTAGTGGTTTGAACAGGGTGAAGTCTGGCTACACCTTC
CASGLNRVKSGYTF
>TRBJ2-7|-|-|TRBV12-5
TGTGCTAGTGGTTTAGGCGACAGCCCCTACGAGCAGTACTTC
CASGLGDSPYEQYF
>TRBJ1-1|-|-|TRBV27
TGTGCCAGCAGTTTGAGAGGAAGGGCTTTCTTT
CASSLRGRAFF
>TRBJ1-3|-|-|TRBV7-2
TGTGCCAGCAGTCGACATAGCTCTGGAAACACCATATATTTT
CASSRHSSGNTIYF
>TRBJ1-5|-|-|TRBV6-2/TRBV6-3
TGTGCCAGCAGTTACGGGGCAGGGAAAAACAATCAGCCCCAGCATTTT
CASSYGAGKNNQPQHF
>TRBJ2-3|-|once|TRBV5-5
TGTGCCAGCAGCTTGGTGGGCAGGATATTCGATACGCAGTATTTT
CASSLVGRIFDTQYF
>TRBJ1-2|-|-|TRBV28
TGTGCCAGCAGTTTATACTCCATGGGAGGTTATGGCTACACCTTC
CASSLYSMGGYGYTF
>TRBJ1-6|-|-|TRBV12-3/TRBV12-4
TGTGCCAGCAGTTTTTCCGGGAGCCCCCTCCACTTT
CASSFSGSPLHF
>TRBJ1-1|-|-|TRBV10-3
TGTGCCATCAGTGACTCCCTCGTAGTACCTGAAGCTTTCTTT
CAISDSLVVPEAFF
>TRBJ2-7|TRBD2|-|TRBV5-4
TGTGCCAGCAGCTTGTCTAGCGGGGGCTACGAGCAGTACTTC
CASSLSSGGYEQYF
>TRBJ1-3|TRBD1|-|TRBV7-2
TGTGCCAGCACCCCGTTTCGGGGACAGGGAAACACCATATATTTT
CASTPFRGQGNTIYF
>TRBJ1-1|-|-|TRBV7-9
TGTGCCAGCAGCGCTAGTACAGGGTTCTCTGAAGCTTTCTTT
CASSASTGFSEAFF
>TRBJ1-2|-|-|TRBV6-5
TGTGCCAGCAGTTATGTAGCGGCAAGGAGCTATGGCTACACCTTC
CASSYVAARSYGYTF
>TRBJ1-5|TRBD1|-|TRBV18
TGTGCCAGCTCACAGGGGGCCCACCCAAATCAGCCCCAGCATTTT
CASSQGAHPNQPQHF
>TRBJ2-5|-|few|TRBV5-1
TGCGCCAGCAGAAACAACCAAGAGACCCAGTACTTC
CASRNNQETQYF
>TRBJ1-3|-|-|TRBV5-6
TGTGCCAGCAGCCCCACGGGCTCTGGAAACACCATATATTTT
CASSPTGSGNTIYF